This TCR beta chain was captured in a study of T-cell memory formation after mild COVID-19. Study-level information: Clusters of TCRs were largely donor specific. Findings of the study overall: There was a balanced CD4/CD8 profile in clones contracting day 15 to 85, and later expanders leaned CD4+.

This clonotype was seen only a few times. As yet, its antigen is unknown. Using its own MiXCR run on the 5' RACE reads, TCRdb lists one record per CDR3 protein. The data hold about 210,000 distinct CDR3 sequences, with 10% observed a single time. Trimming took off 5 bases at V and 0 bases at J, with 16 bases between the two ends. The CDR3 is made up of 15 amino acids. Looked up from germline, CDR1 is DFQATT and CDR2 is SNEGSKA (reference sequence). Sequenced material: PBMCs or a T cell subset sorted from them (not recorded which). The rearrangement joins TRBV20-1 to TRBJ1-1, with D uncertain. The receptor's source is a man younger than 35 who had mild COVID-19 (a few samples of this study predate the infection). Cell type and time point are not known. CDR3 nucleotides: TGCAGTGCTGTAAAACCCTGGGCGGTGAACACTGAAGCTTTCTTT. As protein: CSAVKPWAVNTEAFF.